These T cell receptor beta chains were read from a single sample in a study of cytomegalovirus exposure and HLA in healthy donors. This table comes from immunoSEQ multiplex PCR, and its TCRdb copy is limited to in-frame clones, with some not included. The repertoire holds over 150,000 clones, with over 70% as singletons. Sequenced sample: PBMCs. Receptors were obtained from a man younger than 45 in good health and CMV-seronegative. CDR3s include the opening cysteine and the closing phenylalanine or tryptophan.

>TRBV7-2
CASSPDRGNQPQHF
>TRBV5-5
CASSPSGVTGYTF
>TRBV7-9
CASSLQGAQGYGYTF
>TRBV5-4
CASSYPGSRAIEAFF
>TRBV29-1
CSALTGGNTEAFF
>TRBV5-4
CASSLPRAGGPGEQYF
>TRBV15
CATSREREWEQYF
>TRBV5-1
CASSQSIGTGDYEQYF
>TRBV10-3
CAISGDREGREKLFF
>TRBV28
CASSSRTGFYGYTF
>TRBV5-5
CASSLGLLLSGTGANVLTF
>TRBV27
CASSLMAVSNQPQHF
>TRBV28
CASSGGGEQFF
>TRBV15
CATSRERGMGANVLTF
>TRBV7-8
CASSPVAGVYSGNTIYF
>TRBV5-4
CASSLSGTSGRMNEQFF
>TRBV5-6
CASRIGTASNTEAFF
>TRBV10-2
CASSESADPRQGTTDTQYF
>TRBV11-3
CASSLGQGGEETQYF
>TRBV11-2
CASSSGLAGGKYEQYF
>TRBV29-1
CSGDFMNTEAFF
>TRBV30
CAWRRQAHYEQYF
>TRBV2
CASSEAPPRGQYF
>TRBV7-2
CASSLGAGGPPYNEQFF
>TRBV5-1
CASSLGKSTGELFF
>TRBV5-1
CASSATGDHQPQHF
>TRBV19
CASSIQGTAYEQYF
>TRBV27
CASSSGVPGTDTQYF
>TRBV7-9
CASSSGTGGVYEQYF
>TRBV9
CASSVGTYSPLHF
>TRBV13
CASSSGTSGDNEQFF
>TRBV27
CASSLSGDGSYNEQFF
>TRBV5-1
CASRPRQGNTEAFF
>TRBV6-5
CASSWGRRSSYGYTF
>TRBV9
CASSVDGTGWTEAFF
>TRBV6-5
CAIATGQGFYEQYF
>TRBV6-6
CASSFLVNEQFF
>TRBV21-1
CASSPKGKTNYGYTF
>TRBV15
CATSRDFGNAGELFF
>TRBV19
CASSMGTVEAFF
>TRBV6-1
CASTRLISYNSPLHF
>TRBV27
CASSPWGGPNEKLFF
>TRBV27
CASSLSTGGLLIYEQYF
>TRBV18
CASSPINTDTQYF
>TRBV28
CATRQGASNQPQHF
>TRBV9
CASSAKQGPDTQYF
>TRBV5-6
CASSLLGQGAWEQYF
>TRBV30
CAWRGQGGNQPQHF
>TRBV10-3
CAISDPDRGHRQPQHF
>TRBV27
CASSLSLDRRHYGYTF
>TRBV10-2
CASSGYSNQPQHF